This TCR beta chain was sequenced in a study of tumor-infiltrating lymphocytes in primary liver carcinoma. Whole-study findings and limits: Detection in all five tumor regions applied to only about 7-25% of top clones.

The CDR3 runs to 17 residues. Unsorted bulk tissue (roughly 19-31 mg) underwent RNA and DNA co-extraction. This clonotype was picked up a small number of times. Its antigen is still unknown. A constant-region primer primed TCR beta cDNA synthesis from roughly 510 ng of total RNA. Three nested multiplex PCR rounds of slightly modified ARM-PCR generated TCR beta libraries. A C-beta reverse primer and TRBV1-TRBV30 forward primers served in each of the first two PCR rounds, at approximately 10 cycles apiece. Via MiXCR, TCRdb re-called the multiplex PCR reads, giving one row per CDR3 protein. Among tens of thousands of distinct CDR3 sequences listed, roughly 69% were seen once.

The genes are TRBV21-1 and TRBJ1-2; the table calls TRBD1, which could not be checked here. TRBV21-1 represents a pseudogene. The sequenced material came from liver tumor tissue from sampling region 4. The subset: tumor region T4, right-lateral pole. The TCR comes from a man aged 35-49 years with primary liver carcinoma and hepatitis B virus infection. CDR3 nucleotides: TGTGCCAGCAGCAATAAGGAACAACCGGGACACAACTATGGCTACACCTTC. This codes for CASSNKEQPGHNYGYTF.